Following are 25 T cell receptor beta chains from one sample sequenced in a study of T cells in Graves' hyperthyroidism and ophthalmopathy. From RNA transcripts, TCR beta CDR3 regions were amplified. HTBI primers drove first-round RT-PCR of the TCR CDR3. Via MiXCR, TCRdb re-called the multiplex PCR reads, giving one row per CDR3 protein. The repertoire holds approximately 610,000 distinct CDR3 sequences, with 14% to 15% as singletons. The sequenced material came from blood. The receptor source for this set is a woman aged 40-49 years with Graves' ophthalmopathy.

This clonotype was seen ten or more times. The rearrangement uses TRBV6-5 and TRBJ2-7, with D possibly TRBD1 on 6 matching bases. The germline V gene encodes CDR1 MNHEY and CDR2 SVGAGI. The CDR3 is 16 amino acids. The V gene lost 2 bases and the J gene lost 3 bases, with 17 bases spanning the gap. CDR3 coding DNA: TGTGCCAGCAGTTACAGAGACAGGAAGGTTTACTACGAGCAGTACTTC. As protein: CASSYRDRKVYYEQYF.

This clonotype was seen at least ten times. This chain connects TRBV6-5 to TRBJ2-7, with 7 bases lining up with TRBD1. V lost 4 bases, J lost 4 bases, and 7 bases stayed unmatched. Looked up from germline, CDR1 is MNHEY and CDR2 is SVGAGI. The CDR3 length is 14 residues. The CDR3 DNA sequence: TGTGCCAGCAGTTCACAGGGGAATGAGTACGAGCAGTACTTC. Translating it yields CASSSQGNEYEQYF.

This rearrangement joins TRBV2 to TRBJ2-7; D assignment may be TRBD1 or TRBD2 (5 bases each). V lost 7 bases, J lost 0 bases, and 13 bases lay in between. Per the germline V gene, CDR1 is SNHLY and CDR2 is FYNNEI. This CDR3 comprises 14 residues. The CDR3: CASTGTDNSYEQYF. DNA for the CDR3: TGTGCCAGCACCGGGACGGACAACTCCTACGAGCAGTACTTC.

Points on this clonotype: A much larger clone sits a single nucleotide away, making a read error possible. V and J are TRBV27 and TRBJ1-6; possible D gene TRBD1, 5 bases. Germline-derived CDR1 and CDR2 are MNHEY and SMNVEV (reference sequence). The CDR3 extends over 14 amino acids. V was clipped by 5 bases and J by 3 bases, with 8 bases between them. The CDR3 reads CASSTTGYNSPLHF. The CDR3 nucleotides are TGTGCCAGCAGTACCACAGGCTATAATTCACCCCTCCACTTT.

This clonotype was found many times. This sequence joins TRBV28 and TRBJ2-7; D not resolved. The CDR3 contains 16 residues. Germline V lookup: CDR1 MDHEN, CDR2 SYDVKM. V shed 5 bases and J shed 0 bases, with 17 bases lying between them. CDR3 residues: CASSPPNLGSSYEQYF. The DNA of the CDR3 is TGTGCCAGCAGTCCACCAAATTTGGGGTCCTCCTACGAGCAGTACTTC.

V gene TRBV5-1 combines with J gene TRBJ2-7; D ambiguous. The ends were cut back, 5 bases at V and 9 bases at J, with 12 bases in the middle. CDR1 and CDR2 (germline): SGHRS, YFSETQ. CDR3 length: 11 amino acids. CDR3 nucleotides: TGCGCCAGCAGGTCCCATGATAGGCAGTACTTC. Residues: CASRSHDRQYF. The full variable domain, in which reference TRBV5-1 and TRBJ2-7 provide the parts outside the CDR3, is KAGVTQTPRYLIKTRGQQVTLSCSPISGHRSVSWYQQTPGQGLQFLFEYFSETQRNKGNFPGRFSGRQFSNSRSEMNVSTLELGDSALYLCASRSHDRQYFGPGTRLTVT.

At least ten counts were recorded for this clonotype. CDR3 sequence reads: CASTSGSYTEAFF. The CDR3 nucleotides are TGTGCCAGTACCTCGGGGAGTTACACTGAAGCTTTCTTT. This chain links TRBV19 with TRBJ1-1; no firm D call. Per germline, CDR1 LNHDA and CDR2 SQIVND (reference sequence). This CDR3 is built from 13 residues. V shed 7 bases and J shed 3 bases, with 12 bases lying between them. The whole variable domain, filled in from reference TRBV19 and TRBJ1-1, reads DGGITQSPKYLFRKEGQNVTLSCEQNLNHDAMYWYRQDPGQGLRLIYYSQIVNDFQKGDIAEGYSVSREKKESFPLTVTSAQKNPTAFYLCASTSGSYTEAFFGQGTRLTVV.

At least ten counts were recorded for this clonotype. The chain has TRBV9 and TRBJ1-2; 7 nucleotides match TRBD1. This CDR3 comprises 14 residues. The V gene's germline CDR1 is SGDLS and CDR2 YYNGEE. V was clipped by 4 bases and J by 0 bases; unmatched bases: 3. The CDR3 DNA sequence: TGTGCCAGCAGCCGGGGACAGTCTAACTATGGCTACACCTTC. Protein sequence: CASSRGQSNYGYTF.

The J gene is TRBJ2-7, the V gene TRBV20-1; 11 positions agree with TRBD2. Germline V gene sequence: CDR1 DFQATT, CDR2 SNEGSKA (reference sequence). The CDR3 runs to 14 residues. J was trimmed by 6 bases and V by 3 bases; bases with no gene match: 7. The CDR3 coding sequence is TGCAGTGCTAGTGGTGGGACTAGCGGAGGCGAGCAGTACTTC. This encodes CSASGGTSGGEQYF.

In its sample, this clonotype was seen many times. This chain connects TRBV7-3 to TRBJ1-2; a possible D gene is TRBD1 (5 bases). Germline CDR1 and CDR2: SGHTA and FQGTGA. V lost 4 bases, J lost 6 bases, and 15 bases lay in between. The length of the CDR3 is 14 residues. In DNA, the CDR3 is TGTGCCAGCAGCTGGTCGGACGGGGCCGATGGCTACACCTTC. Its translation: CASSWSDGADGYTF.

In this sample, this clonotype turned up many times. This rearrangement joins TRBV7-3 to TRBJ2-2, with 9 nucleotides matching TRBD2. The V gene end was trimmed by 2 bases and the J gene end by 6 bases; junction bases not matched to a gene: 1. Germline CDR1 is SGHTA and CDR2 is FQGTGA. The CDR3 sequence is 14 residues long. Here the CDR3 DNA reads TGTGCCAGCAGCTTAGGGACTAGCTCCGGGGAGCTGTTTTTT. Protein: CASSLGTSSGELFF.

This chain links TRBV12-3 or TRBV12-4 with TRBJ2-7, with 11 positions matching TRBD2. CDR3 length: 16 amino acids. Trimming took 8 bases from V and 6 from J; bases not matched to a gene: 15. CDR3 loop: CASALVLAGGHREQYF. CDR3 nucleotide sequence: TGTGCCAGCGCCTTGGTGCTAGCGGGAGGTCATCGCGAGCAGTACTTC.

This chain links TRBV6-2 or TRBV6-3 with TRBJ1-1; D remains unclear. Germline CDR1 is MNHEY and CDR2 is SVGEGT. Trimming took 11 bases from V and 5 from J, leaving 15 bases between them. The CDR3 spans 12 residues. The CDR3 is CAARTVGTEAFF. The CDR3 nucleotides read TGTGCCGCCCGCACCGTAGGGACTGAAGCTTTCTTT.

This clonotype occurred many times. The rearrangement links TRBV19 to TRBJ1-1; D perhaps matches TRBD1 (6 bases). The length of the CDR3 is 13 residues. Trimming cost V 6 bases and J 5 bases, with 13 bases left between them. Germline-derived CDR1 and CDR2 are LNHDA and SQIVND (reference sequence). CDR3 nucleotide sequence: TGTGCCAGTAGGAACAGGGAATTGACTGAAGCTTTCTTT. This encodes CASRNRELTEAFF.

This clonotype was counted ten times or more. The rearrangement links TRBV11-3 to TRBJ2-2; no clear D. Germline loops: CDR1 SGHNT, CDR2 YENEEA. CDR3 length: 15 residues. Deletions cut 3 bases from V and 3 bases from J, with 11 bases between. CDR3 bases: TGTGCCAGCAGCTTGGGTCTATTCGACACCGGGGAGCTGTTTTTT. Protein product: CASSLGLFDTGELFF.

This clonotype showed up many times. An end of the junction does not agree with germline; a read error may underlie this. Here the CDR3 reads CASNYAGTDTQYF. The CDR3 bases are TGTGCCAGCAATTACGCCGGTACAGATACGCAGTATTTT. This rearrangement joins TRBV6-2 or TRBV6-3 to TRBJ2-3, with D unresolved. From germline, CDR1 is MNHEY and CDR2 SVGEGT. The CDR3 has 13 residues.

The table lists this clonotype with many counts. The rearrangement uses TRBV2 and TRBJ1-3, with 8 bases identical to TRBD1. V shed 8 bases, J shed 3 bases, and the junction held 12 bases outside the gene matches. Germline lookup yields CDR1 SNHLY and CDR2 FYNNEI. CDR3 length equals 16 residues. The CDR3 nucleotides read TGTGCCAGCGGATTGTTGGACAGGGCTCTTGGAAACACCATATATTTT. The encoded protein is CASGLLDRALGNTIYF.

This clonotype was observed many times. V usage is TRBV29-1 and J usage is TRBJ2-7; D remains unclear. V was trimmed by 5 bases and J by 3 bases, leaving 8 bases between them. The germline gives CDR1 SQVTM, CDR2 ANQGSEA. The CDR3 spans 11 residues. CDR3 coding DNA: TGCAGCGTTCTAGTCTTCTACGAGCAGTACTTC. Translating gives CSVLVFYEQYF.

This clonotype was observed at least ten times. The chain combines TRBV28 with TRBJ1-1, with 9 bases identical to TRBD1. CDR1 and CDR2 from the germline V gene are MDHEN and SYDVKM. The CDR3 extends over 14 amino acids. V was pared by 10 bases and J by 4 bases, with 10 bases of the junction left unmatched. The CDR3: CATDRGFLGTEAFF. CDR3 coding DNA: TGTGCCACGGACAGGGGCTTCTTGGGCACTGAAGCTTTCTTT.

The chain uses TRBV6-5 and TRBJ2-3, with D unclear. The CDR3 is 14 amino acids. Per the germline V gene, CDR1 is MNHEY and CDR2 is SVGAGI. Trimming took 4 bases from V and 4 from J, leaving 12 bases between them. As DNA, the CDR3 is TGTGCCAGCAGTTCGCCTACTGGCCCAGATACGCAGTATTTT. Translation gives CASSSPTGPDTQYF.

This chain links TRBV19 with TRBJ1-5, with 7 nucleotides matching TRBD1. Germline V gene data show CDR1 as LNHDA and CDR2 as SQIVND (reference sequence). With 9 bases clipped from V and 3 bases from J, the junction kept 8 bases outside the gene matches. The CDR3 sequence is 14 residues long. CDR3 protein: CASGDRRNNQPQHF. For the CDR3, the DNA is TGTGCCAGCGGGGACAGAAGAAACAATCAGCCCCAGCATTTT.

There are many counts of this clonotype. The CDR3 loop is CASSLSRDRAGTEQYF. For the CDR3, the DNA is TGTGCCAGCAGTTTATCACGAGACAGGGCAGGGACCGAGCAGTACTTC. The chain recombines TRBV27 with TRBJ2-7, with 7 nucleotides matching TRBD1. Trimming removed 0 bases from V and 6 bases from J; junction bases left unmatched: 11. Germline V gene sequence: CDR1 MNHEY, CDR2 SMNVEV (reference sequence). This CDR3 comprises 16 residues.

This clonotype was seen ten or more times. The chain carries TRBV7-2 and TRBJ2-7, with 9 bases matching TRBD1. CDR1 is SGHTA and CDR2 is FQGNSA in the germline V gene. The V and J ends lost 4 bases and 3 bases, in that order; junction bases with no gene match: 4. The CDR3 loop spans 14 amino acids. For the CDR3, the DNA is TGTGCCAGCAGCTCACAGGGGGCTAACTACGAGCAGTACTTC. It specifies CASSSQGANYEQYF.

This clonotype was detected only a few times. The chain carries TRBV11-2 and TRBJ1-3, with 7 nucleotides matching TRBD1. With V trimmed by 5 bases and J by 8 bases, 9 bases remained unmatched. This CDR3 contains 14 residues. Germline V gene lookup returns CDR1 SGHAT and CDR2 FQNNGV. The DNA for the CDR3 is TGTGCCAGCAGCCAGGGGGGGAGCGCGGACACCATATATTTT. As protein: CASSQGGSADTIYF.

This clonotype was recorded many times. The chain has TRBV12-3 or TRBV12-4 and TRBJ1-1, with D possibly TRBD1 on 5 matching bases. CDR3 length: 14 residues. Trimming pared 2 bases from V and 1 base from J, leaving 8 bases between. CDR3 nucleotides: TGTGCCAGCAGTTTATATACAGGGAACACTGAAGCTTTCTTT. Amino acids: CASSLYTGNTEAFF.